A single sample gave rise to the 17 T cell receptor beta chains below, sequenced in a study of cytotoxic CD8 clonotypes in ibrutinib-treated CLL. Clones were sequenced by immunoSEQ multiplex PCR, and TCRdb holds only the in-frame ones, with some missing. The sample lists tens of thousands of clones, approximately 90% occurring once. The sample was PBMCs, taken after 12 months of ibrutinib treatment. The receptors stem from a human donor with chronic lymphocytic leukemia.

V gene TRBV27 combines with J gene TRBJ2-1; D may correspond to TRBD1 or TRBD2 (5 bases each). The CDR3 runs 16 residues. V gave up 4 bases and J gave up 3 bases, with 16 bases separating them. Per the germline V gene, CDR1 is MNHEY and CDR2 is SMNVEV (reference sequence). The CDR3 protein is CASSYRGTINYNEQFF. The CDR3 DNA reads TGTGCCAGCAGTTATAGAGGGACCATCAACTACAATGAGCAGTTCTTC.

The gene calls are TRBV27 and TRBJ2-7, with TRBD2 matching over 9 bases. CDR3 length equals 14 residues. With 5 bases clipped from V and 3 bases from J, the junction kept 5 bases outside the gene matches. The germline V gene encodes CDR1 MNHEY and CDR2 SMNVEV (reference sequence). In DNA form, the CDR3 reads TGTGCCAGCAGTACAGTAGCGGGGGACTACGAGCAGTACTTC. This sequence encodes CASSTVAGDYEQYF.

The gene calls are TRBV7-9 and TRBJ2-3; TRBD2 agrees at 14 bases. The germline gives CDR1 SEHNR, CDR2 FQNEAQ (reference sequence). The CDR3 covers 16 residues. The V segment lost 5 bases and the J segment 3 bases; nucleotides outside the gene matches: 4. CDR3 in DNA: TGTGCCAGCAGCCTTGGGACTAGCGGGAGTACAGATACGCAGTATTTT. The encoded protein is CASSLGTSGSTDTQYF. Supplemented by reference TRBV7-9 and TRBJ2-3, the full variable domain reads DTGVSQNPRHKITKRGQNVTFRCDPISEHNRLYWYRQTLGQGPEFLTYFQNEAQLEKSRLLSDRFSAERPKGSFSTLEIQRTEQGDSAMYLCASSLGTSGSTDTQYFGPGTRLTVL.

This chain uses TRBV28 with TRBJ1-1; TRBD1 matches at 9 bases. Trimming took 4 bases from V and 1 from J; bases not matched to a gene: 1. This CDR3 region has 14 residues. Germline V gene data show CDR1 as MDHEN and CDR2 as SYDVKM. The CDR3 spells CASSSGQGNTEAFF. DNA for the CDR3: TGTGCCAGCAGTTCGGGACAGGGGAACACTGAAGCTTTCTTT.

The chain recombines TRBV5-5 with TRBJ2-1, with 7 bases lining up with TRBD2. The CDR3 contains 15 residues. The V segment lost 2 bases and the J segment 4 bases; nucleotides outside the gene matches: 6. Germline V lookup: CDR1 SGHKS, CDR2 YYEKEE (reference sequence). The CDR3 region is CASSFMQGGYNEQFF. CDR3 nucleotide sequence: TGTGCCAGCAGCTTTATGCAGGGAGGGTACAATGAGCAGTTCTTC.

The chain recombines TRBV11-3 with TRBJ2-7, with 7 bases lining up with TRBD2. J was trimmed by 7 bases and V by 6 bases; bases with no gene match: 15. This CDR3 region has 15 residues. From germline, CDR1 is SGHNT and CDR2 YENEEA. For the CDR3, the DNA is TGTGCCAGCAGACCAAGTCGGCGGGAGCCAGGGGAGCAGTACTTC. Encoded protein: CASRPSRREPGEQYF.

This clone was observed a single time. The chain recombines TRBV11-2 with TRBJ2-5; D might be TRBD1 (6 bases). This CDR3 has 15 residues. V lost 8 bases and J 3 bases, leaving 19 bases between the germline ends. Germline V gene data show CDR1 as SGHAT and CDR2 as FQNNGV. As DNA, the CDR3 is TGTGCCAGCTCCTTTACCGGGACACCCAAAGAGACCCAGTACTTC. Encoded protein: CASSFTGTPKETQYF.

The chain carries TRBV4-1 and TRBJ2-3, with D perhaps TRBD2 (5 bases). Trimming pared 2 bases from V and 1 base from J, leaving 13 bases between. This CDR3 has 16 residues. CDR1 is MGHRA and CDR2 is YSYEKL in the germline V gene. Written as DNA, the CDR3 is TGCGCCAGCAGCCAATATGAAGCCGGGGGCACAGATACGCAGTATTTT. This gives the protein CASSQYEAGGTDTQYF.

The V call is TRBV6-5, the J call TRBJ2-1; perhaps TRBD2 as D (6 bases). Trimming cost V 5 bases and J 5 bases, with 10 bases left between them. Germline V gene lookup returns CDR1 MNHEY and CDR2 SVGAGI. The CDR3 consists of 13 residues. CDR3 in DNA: TGTGCCAGCAGTAGCGGGTTGCACAATGAGCAGTTCTTC. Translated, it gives CASSSGLHNEQFF.

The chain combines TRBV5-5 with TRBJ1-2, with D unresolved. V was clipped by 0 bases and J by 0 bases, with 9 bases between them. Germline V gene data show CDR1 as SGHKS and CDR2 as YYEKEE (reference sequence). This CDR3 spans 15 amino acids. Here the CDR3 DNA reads TGTGCCAGCAGCTTGGCGAAAGCGGCTAACTATGGCTACACCTTC. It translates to CASSLAKAANYGYTF.

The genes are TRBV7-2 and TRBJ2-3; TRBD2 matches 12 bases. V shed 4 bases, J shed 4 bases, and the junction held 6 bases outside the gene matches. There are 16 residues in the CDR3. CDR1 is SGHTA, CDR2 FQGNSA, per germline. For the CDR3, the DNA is TGTGCCAGCAGCTCCAGACTAGCGGGAGTCTCAGATACGCAGTATTTT. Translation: CASSSRLAGVSDTQYF.

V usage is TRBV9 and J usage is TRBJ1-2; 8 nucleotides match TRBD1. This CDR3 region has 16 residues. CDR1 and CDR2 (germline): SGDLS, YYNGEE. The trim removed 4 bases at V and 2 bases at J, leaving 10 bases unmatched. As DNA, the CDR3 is TGTGCCAGCAGCCACGAATGGACAGGGTCCAACTATGGCTACACCTTC. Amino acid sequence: CASSHEWTGSNYGYTF.

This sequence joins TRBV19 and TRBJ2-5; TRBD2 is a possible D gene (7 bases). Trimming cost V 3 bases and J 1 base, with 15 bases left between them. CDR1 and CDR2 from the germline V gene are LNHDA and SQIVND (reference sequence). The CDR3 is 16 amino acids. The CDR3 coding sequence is TGTGCCAGTAGTATTAGGGGGGGCGCAGGCCAAGAGACCCAGTACTTC. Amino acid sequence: CASSIRGGAGQETQYF.

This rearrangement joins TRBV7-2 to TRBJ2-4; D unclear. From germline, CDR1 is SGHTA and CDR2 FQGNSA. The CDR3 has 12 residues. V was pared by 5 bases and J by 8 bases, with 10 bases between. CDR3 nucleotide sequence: TGTGCCAGCAGCAGTGGTCCGGACATTCAGTACTTC. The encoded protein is CASSSGPDIQYF.

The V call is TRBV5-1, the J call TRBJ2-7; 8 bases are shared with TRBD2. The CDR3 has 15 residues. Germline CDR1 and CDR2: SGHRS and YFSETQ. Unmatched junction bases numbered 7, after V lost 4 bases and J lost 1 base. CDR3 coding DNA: TGCGCCAGCAGCCCCGCGAGCGGGAGATCCTACGAGCAGTACTTC. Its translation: CASSPASGRSYEQYF. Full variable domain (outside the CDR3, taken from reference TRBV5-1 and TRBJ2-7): KAGVTQTPRYLIKTRGQQVTLSCSPISGHRSVSWYQQTPGQGLQFLFEYFSETQRNKGNFPGRFSGRQFSNSRSEMNVSTLELGDSALYLCASSPASGRSYEQYFGPGTRLTVT.

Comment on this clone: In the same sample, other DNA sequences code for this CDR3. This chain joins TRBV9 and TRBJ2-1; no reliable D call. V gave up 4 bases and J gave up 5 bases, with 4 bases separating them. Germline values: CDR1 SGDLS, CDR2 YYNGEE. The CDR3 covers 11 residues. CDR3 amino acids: CASSPNNEQFF. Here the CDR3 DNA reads TGTGCCAGCAGCCCAAACAATGAGCAGTTCTTC.

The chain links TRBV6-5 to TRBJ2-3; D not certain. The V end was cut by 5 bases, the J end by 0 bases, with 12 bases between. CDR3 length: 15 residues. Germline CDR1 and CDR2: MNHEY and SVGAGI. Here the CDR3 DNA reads TGTGCCAGCAGTCTCGACGGCCCTAGCACAGATACGCAGTATTTT. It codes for CASSLDGPSTDTQYF.